Shown below are 20 T cell receptor beta chains from a single sample sequenced in a study of blood T cell dynamics during melanoma immunotherapy (dated by TCRdb to the early 2020s). The method behind the library was the immunoSEQ multiplex PCR assay. Sourced from immuneACCESS, this table was stored by TCRdb with only in-frame sequences that have V and J called. A share of the clones is absent; for the studies checked, an unresolved V gene accounts for under half, and the remainder has no known explanation. This sample holds 8,000 to 10,000 clones; about 90% were observed only once. Of the sample, 32% is held by the ten largest clones. The label giving this sample's time point can be read as: pre-treatment baseline. Sequencing was performed on blood, taken from a patient treated with checkpoint blockade. The receptors were gathered from a human donor with melanoma.

The V gene is TRBV30, the J gene TRBJ2-7; 9 nucleotides match TRBD1. CDR3 length: 15 residues. CDR1 is GTSNPN and CDR2 is SVGIG in the germline V gene (reference sequence). V lost 5 bases and J lost 0; bases outside the gene matches: 8. CDR3 protein: CAWDAPGQGSYEQYF. CDR3 coding DNA: TGTGCCTGGGACGCCCCGGGACAGGGCTCCTACGAGCAGTACTTC.

This clone came up once. The chain links TRBV7-2 to TRBJ2-2; the D call may be TRBD1 or TRBD2 (5 bases each). The V gene lost 4 bases and the J gene lost 6 bases, with 15 bases spanning the gap. Germline values: CDR1 SGHTA, CDR2 FQGNSA. The CDR3 loop spans 15 amino acids. As DNA, the CDR3 is TGTGCCAGCAGCTCCCGTGGGGACGGGGCCGGGGAGCTGTTTTTT. As protein: CASSSRGDGAGELFF.

This chain uses TRBV2 with TRBJ2-5; 9 bases fit TRBD1. Per the germline V gene, CDR1 is SNHLY and CDR2 is FYNNEI. The junction had 8 bases not matched to a gene; V was cut back by 5 bases and J by 4 bases. This CDR3 has 15 amino acids. CDR3 protein: CASSLQGAWGETQYF. The CDR3 nucleotides read TGTGCCAGCAGTCTACAGGGGGCGTGGGGAGAGACCCAGTACTTC.

This clone was counted a few times. The rearrangement joins TRBV19 to TRBJ2-5; D is possibly TRBD2 (6 bases). The length of the CDR3 is 13 residues. Per germline, CDR1 LNHDA and CDR2 SQIVND (reference sequence). V lost 5 bases to trimming and J lost 5 bases, with 12 bases between them. The CDR3 sequence is CASSPPRGETQYF. CDR3 nucleotides: TGTGCCAGTAGTCCGCCCCGGGGGGAGACCCAGTACTTC.

The genes are TRBV11-2 and TRBJ2-1; TRBD2 matches at 9 bases. The ends lost 1 base at V and 1 base at J; junction bases unmatched: 8. This CDR3 has 18 amino acids. CDR1 is SGHAT and CDR2 is FQNNGV in the germline V gene. The CDR3 is CASSLGGATSGSYNEQFF. In DNA, the CDR3 is TGTGCCAGCAGCTTAGGGGGGGCGACTAGCGGATCCTACAATGAGCAGTTCTTC.

CDR3 DNA: TGTGCCAGCAGCCACCAAAGGGCACCCCTCCACTTT. This codes for CASSHQRAPLHF. The chain recombines TRBV5-6 with TRBJ1-6, with D unresolved. The V and J ends lost 4 bases and 11 bases respectively, with 10 bases between them. Germline-derived CDR1 and CDR2 are SGHDT and YYEEEE. The length of the CDR3 is 12 residues.

V is TRBV19 and J is TRBJ2-1, with 10 nucleotides matching TRBD2. With 2 bases clipped from V and 3 bases from J, the junction kept 7 bases outside the gene matches. This CDR3 is built from 17 residues. Germline CDR1 and CDR2: LNHDA and SQIVND (reference sequence). CDR3 sequence: CASSITPSSGSYNEQFF. The CDR3 coding sequence is TGTGCCAGTAGTATAACCCCTTCTAGCGGGAGCTACAATGAGCAGTTCTTC.

The chain employs TRBV7-6 and TRBJ2-7, with D tentatively TRBD2 (6 bases). The V end lost 5 bases, the J end lost 12 bases, and 17 bases lay between the germline ends. This CDR3 comprises 12 residues. CDR1 is SGHVS, CDR2 FNYEAQ, per germline. The CDR3 sequence: CASSHRLEGWYF. CDR3 DNA sequence: TGTGCCAGCAGCCACCGACTAGAGGGGTGGTACTTC.

This clone was observed a single time. This chain links TRBV11-2 with TRBJ2-5; 7 bases agree with TRBD1. Unmatched junction bases numbered 6, after V lost 10 bases and J lost 4 bases. CDR1 and CDR2 (germline): SGHAT, FQNNGV. The CDR3 has 12 residues. CDR3 amino acids: CATSGQAETQYF. As DNA, the CDR3 is TGTGCCACCTCTGGACAGGCAGAGACCCAGTACTTC.

The chain carries TRBV6-9 and TRBJ1-2; D is unresolved. The V gene's germline CDR1 is MNHGY and CDR2 SVAAGI. Trimming removed 7 bases from V and 7 bases from J, with 10 bases in between. This CDR3 region has 11 residues. CDR3 sequence: CASTPSGGYTF. CDR3 nucleotides: TGTGCCAGCACCCCGTCTGGTGGCTACACCTTC.

V usage is TRBV9 and J usage is TRBJ2-7; D may be TRBD2 (6 bases). This CDR3 is 14 amino acids long. V lost 0 bases and J lost 3, with 10 bases in between. Germline V gene data show CDR1 as SGDLS and CDR2 as YYNGEE. Here the CDR3 DNA reads TGTGCCAGCAGCGTAGGCGGGACCCTCTACGAGCAGTACTTC. Its protein product is CASSVGGTLYEQYF.

The chain has TRBV5-1 and TRBJ2-3; 11 positions match TRBD2. The junction had 0 bases not matched to a gene; V was cut back by 0 bases and J by 0 bases. The CDR3 covers 16 residues. The V gene's germline CDR1 is SGHRS and CDR2 YFSETQ. This CDR3 is CASSLGLAGSTDTQYF. In DNA form, the CDR3 reads TGCGCCAGCAGCTTGGGACTAGCGGGAAGCACAGATACGCAGTATTTT.

This clone has more than one count but fewer than ten. This sequence joins TRBV4-2 and TRBJ2-2; 8 nucleotides agree with TRBD2. The germline CDR1 and CDR2 sequences are LGHNA and YNFKEQ. The CDR3 has 17 residues. Unmatched junction bases numbered 8, after V lost 1 base and J lost 4 bases. In DNA, the CDR3 is TGTGCCAGCAGCCAAGTCGGGCGGGAGGCCGCCACCGGGGAGCTGTTTTTT. Its protein is CASSQVGREAATGELFF.

The chain links TRBV2 to TRBJ2-1, with unresolved D. This CDR3 has 12 amino acids. V dropped 1 base and J dropped 7 bases, with 5 bases sitting between them. The germline V gene encodes CDR1 SNHLY and CDR2 FYNNEI. As DNA, the CDR3 is TGTGCCAGCAGTGAAGGTCGTAATGAGCAGTTCTTC. Translating gives CASSEGRNEQFF.

The genes are TRBV7-8 and TRBJ1-2, with a tentative D call TRBD1 (5 bases). CDR3 length: 14 amino acids. The V end was cut by 4 bases, the J end by 6 bases, with 15 bases between. Germline CDR1 SGHVS, CDR2 FQNEAQ. The CDR3 DNA sequence: TGTGCCAGCAGCTCCCGGGACCCCCGGGATGGCTACACCTTC. Its translation is CASSSRDPRDGYTF. Drawing the rest from reference TRBV7-8 and TRBJ1-2, the complete variable domain is GAGVSQSPRYKVAKRGQDVALRCDPISGHVSLFWYQQALGQGPEFLTYFQNEAQLDKSGLPSDRFFAERPEGSVSTLKIQRTQQEDSAVYLCASSSRDPRDGYTFGSGTRLTVV.

V gene TRBV28 combines with J gene TRBJ1-6; D call uncertain. Germline loops: CDR1 MDHEN, CDR2 SYDVKM. The CDR3 has 14 amino acids. Deletions cut 11 bases from V and 0 bases from J, with 11 bases between. CDR3 residues: CAGSRSSYNSPLHF. The CDR3, as DNA: TGTGCCGGATCACGGTCCTCCTATAATTCACCCCTCCACTTT.

The chain recombines TRBV6-4 with TRBJ2-3; D possibly uses TRBD1 or TRBD2 (5 bases each). Germline V gene data show CDR1 as MRHNA and CDR2 as SNTAGT. Trimming removed 3 bases at V and 6 bases at J, with 13 bases between. There are 14 residues in the CDR3. The CDR3 sequence: CASSEGSGADTQYF. CDR3 sequence (DNA): TGTGCCAGCAGTGAGGGGAGTGGGGCCGATACGCAGTATTTT.

The chain combines TRBV19 with TRBJ2-7; the match to TRBD1 covers 9 bases. CDR3 length equals 14 residues. V was pared by 1 base and J by 2 bases, with 0 bases of the junction left unmatched. In germline, CDR1 is LNHDA, CDR2 SQIVND (reference sequence). This chain's CDR3 is CASSIGDRAYEQYF. The CDR3 nucleotides read TGTGCCAGTAGTATAGGGGACAGGGCCTACGAGCAGTACTTC.

The rearrangement joins TRBV19 to TRBJ1-1, with a tentative D call TRBD1 (5 bases). The ends were cut back, 5 bases at V and 3 bases at J, with 7 bases in the middle. The CDR3 spans 12 residues. The germline CDR1 and CDR2 sequences are LNHDA and SQIVND (reference sequence). Here the CDR3 reads CASSRGDTEAFF. The CDR3 region has the DNA TGTGCCAGTAGTCGAGGGGACACTGAAGCTTTCTTT. Complete variable domain (other parts from reference TRBV19 and TRBJ1-1): DGGITQSPKYLFRKEGQNVTLSCEQNLNHDAMYWYRQDPGQGLRLIYYSQIVNDFQKGDIAEGYSVSREKKESFPLTVTSAQKNPTAFYLCASSRGDTEAFFGQGTRLTVV.

The rearrangement uses TRBV5-4 and TRBJ1-1; D call uncertain. The CDR3 runs to 14 residues. Germline CDR1 is SGHNT and CDR2 is YYREEE (reference sequence). V lost 3 bases to trimming and J lost 1 base, with 10 bases between them. The CDR3 region has the DNA TGTGCCAGCAGCTCCCCGACGGGGAACACTGAAGCTTTCTTT. Translation gives CASSSPTGNTEAFF.